This TCR beta chain was identified during a study of T cells after yellow fever vaccination. Study details: When fractions had low cell numbers, they were prepared with SMART-Seq v4 Ultra Low Input. Study-wide points: The study re-detected most primary-vaccination clones after the booster (around 96% CD4, around 90% CD8).

TCRdb independently ran MiXCR on the 5' RACE reads; one entry per CDR3 protein. There are a few hundred thousand distinct CDR3 sequences in the sample; 10% to 15% occur only once, and around 0.55% lies in the top ten. About this clonotype: Its matching antigen is unknown.

The clonotype was recovered from a man younger than 45 who received the YFV17D yellow fever vaccine. This specimen was CD4+ T cells sorted from PBMCs, taken 45 days after the yellow fever booster vaccination.

This CDR3 reads CASGAEFGTDTQYF. As DNA, the CDR3 is TGCGCCAGCGGGGCGGAGTTTGGTACAGATACGCAGTATTTT. The V and J genes are TRBV5-1 and TRBJ2-3, with a weak D call TRBD1 (5 bases). Trimming took off 7 bases at V and 3 bases at J, with 15 bases between the two ends. CDR3 size: 14 residues. Germline V lookup: CDR1 SGHRS, CDR2 YFSETQ.